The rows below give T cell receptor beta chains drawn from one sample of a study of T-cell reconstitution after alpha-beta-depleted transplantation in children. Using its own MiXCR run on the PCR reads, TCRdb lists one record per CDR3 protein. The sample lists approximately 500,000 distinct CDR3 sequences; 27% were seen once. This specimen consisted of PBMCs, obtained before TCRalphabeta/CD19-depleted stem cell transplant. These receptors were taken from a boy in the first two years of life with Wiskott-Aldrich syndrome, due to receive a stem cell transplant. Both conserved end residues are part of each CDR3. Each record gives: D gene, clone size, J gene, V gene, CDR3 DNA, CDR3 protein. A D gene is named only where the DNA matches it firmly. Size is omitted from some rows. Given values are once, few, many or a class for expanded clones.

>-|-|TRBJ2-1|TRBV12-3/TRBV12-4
TGTGCCAGCAGTTTAGCAGGGGTGGCTAAACAGTTCTTC
CASSLAGVAKQFF
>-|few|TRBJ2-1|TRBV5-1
TGCGCCAGCAGCCCCACCAGTCCCCAACTCAATGAGCAGTTCTTC
CASSPTSPQLNEQFF
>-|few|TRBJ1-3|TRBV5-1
TGCGCCAGCAGCTTGGCTACAGACGGAAACACCATATATTTT
CASSLATDGNTIYF
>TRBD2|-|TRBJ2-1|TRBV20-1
TGCAGTGTCCTGACTAGCGGGGTAATGAACAATGAGCAGTTCTTC
CSVLTSGVMNNEQFF
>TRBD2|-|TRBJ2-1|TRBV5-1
TGCGTCAGCAGCTTAGGGACTAGCGGCTACAATGAGCAGTTCTTC
CVSSLGTSGYNEQFF
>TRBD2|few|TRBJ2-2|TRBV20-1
TGCAGTGCCGCTAGCGGCAACACCGGGGAGCTGTTTTTT
CSAASGNTGELFF
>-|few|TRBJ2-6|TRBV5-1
TGCGCCAGCAGCTTACAGACCTCTGGGGCCAACGTCCTGACTTTC
CASSLQTSGANVLTF
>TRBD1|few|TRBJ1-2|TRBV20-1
TGCAGTGTCCGGGACAGGGTTGACTATGGCTACACCTTC
CSVRDRVDYGYTF
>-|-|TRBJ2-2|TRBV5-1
TGCGCCAGCAGCTTGGGTACAGGTTACACCGGGGAGCTGTTTTTT
CASSLGTGYTGELFF
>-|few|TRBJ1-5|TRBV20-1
TGCAGTGCTAGGCCTGGACAGCCTAATCAGCCCCAGCATTTT
CSARPGQPNQPQHF
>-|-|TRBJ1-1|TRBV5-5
TGTGCCAGCAGCTTGATTGCAGTGAACACTGAAGCTTTCTTT
CASSLIAVNTEAFF
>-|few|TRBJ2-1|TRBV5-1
TGCGCCAGCAGTGGCCTCAGGGGCTCCTACAATGAGCAGTTCTTC
CASSGLRGSYNEQFF
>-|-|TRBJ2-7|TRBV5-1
TGCGCCAGCAGCTCGGGTACGGAATTCTCCTACGAGCAGTACTTC
CASSSGTEFSYEQYF
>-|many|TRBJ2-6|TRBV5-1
TGCGCCAGCAGCTTGAGCGGTAGCGTCTTAGCGGGGGCCAACGTCCTGACTTTC
CASSLSGSVLAGANVLTF
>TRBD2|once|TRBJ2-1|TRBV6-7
TGTGCCAGCAGTTTAATTAGGCTAGCGGGCAACTTGGGAGATGAGCAGTTCTTC
CASSLIRLAGNLGDEQFF
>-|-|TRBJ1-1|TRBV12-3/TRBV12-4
TGTGCCACACGAGAAAGATGGGACACTGAAGCTTTCTTT
CATRERWDTEAFF
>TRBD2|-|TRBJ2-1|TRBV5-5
TGTGCCAGCAGCCCTAGTCAAACTAGCGTCGACTACAATGAGCAGTTCTTC
CASSPSQTSVDYNEQFF
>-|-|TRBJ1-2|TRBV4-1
TGCGCCAGCAGCCACCCGACCCAGACAAGGAACTATGGCTACACCTTC
CASSHPTQTRNYGYTF
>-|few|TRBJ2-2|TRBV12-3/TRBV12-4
TGTGCCAGCAGTTTTGCTGTGAACACCGGGGAGCTGTTTTTT
CASSFAVNTGELFF
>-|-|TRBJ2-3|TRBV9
TGTGCCAGCAGCGCTAAACAGGGAGTTACGCAGTATTTT
CASSAKQGVTQYF
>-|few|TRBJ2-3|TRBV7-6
TGTGCCAGCAGCTTAGTGGGTCGGGAGTTGGTGTATTTT
CASSLVGRELVYF
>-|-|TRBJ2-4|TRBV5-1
TGCGCCAGCAGCTTACTTCGGGGACCCCTCGACCCCAAAAACATTCAGTACTTC
CASSLLRGPLDPKNIQYF
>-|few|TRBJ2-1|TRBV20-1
TGCAGTGCTAGGGGGGGTGGCTCCAAGTTCTTC
CSARGGGSKFF
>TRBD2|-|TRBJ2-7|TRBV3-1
TGTGCCAGCAGTCCCTTCGGGCGGGAGCAAGGCGAGCAGTACTTC
CASSPFGREQGEQYF
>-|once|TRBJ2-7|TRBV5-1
TGCGCCAGCAGAAAGACGGTGAGCTCCTACGAGCAGTACTTC
CASRKTVSSYEQYF
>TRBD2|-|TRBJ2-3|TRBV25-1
TGTGCCAGCAGTGAATCGGGAGGGGCTAGCACAGATACGCAGTATTTT
CASSESGGASTDTQYF
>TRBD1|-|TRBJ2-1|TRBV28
TGTGCCAGCAGTTTCCTCACAGGGGGCCACCGCAATGAGCAGTTCTTC
CASSFLTGGHRNEQFF
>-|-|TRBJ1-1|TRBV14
TGTGCCAGCAGCCCCCGGTTGGCCACTGAAGCTTTCTTT
CASSPRLATEAFF
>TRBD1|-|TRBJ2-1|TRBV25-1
TGTGCCAGCGGAGGACAGGTAAACAATGAGCAGTTCTTC
CASGGQVNNEQFF
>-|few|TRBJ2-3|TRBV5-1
TGCGCCAGCAGCTTGGAGGTGCGGAATACGCAGTATTTT
CASSLEVRNTQYF
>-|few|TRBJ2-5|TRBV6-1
TGTGCCAGCAGTGAATCTTGGGCTAGGGGAGCTGGAGAGACCCAGTACTTC
CASSESWARGAGETQYF
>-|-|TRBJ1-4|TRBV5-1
TGCGCCAGCAGCCTCGGACCGGGTGAGAGTGAAAAACTGTTTTTT
CASSLGPGESEKLFF
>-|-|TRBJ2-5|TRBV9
TGTGCCAGCAGCGTAGACGGACAGCGGGTTAAAGAGACCCAGTACTTC
CASSVDGQRVKETQYF
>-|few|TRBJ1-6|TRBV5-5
TGTGCCAGCAGCTTGGGAACTAATTCACCCCTCCACTTT
CASSLGTNSPLHF
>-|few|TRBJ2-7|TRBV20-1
TGCAGTGCTAGAGATCGACTTTTCCCCTACGAGCAGTACTTC
CSARDRLFPYEQYF
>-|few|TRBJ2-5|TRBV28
TGTGCCAGCAGCGCTACTAGCCTCCAAGAGACCCAGTACTTC
CASSATSLQETQYF
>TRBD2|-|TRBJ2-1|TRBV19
TGTGCCAGTAGTATAGTTTCGGCGGGAGCCTACAATGAGCAGTTCTTC
CASSIVSAGAYNEQFF
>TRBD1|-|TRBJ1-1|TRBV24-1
TGTGCCACCAGTGATCGGACAGGGGAAGCTTTCTTT
CATSDRTGEAFF
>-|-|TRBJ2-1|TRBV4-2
TGTGCCAGCAGCCCCGCAGGCAGGGATGAGCAGTTCTTC
CASSPAGRDEQFF
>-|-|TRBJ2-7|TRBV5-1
TGCGCCAGCAGCTCACAGGGTAACCACGAGCAGTACTTC
CASSSQGNHEQYF
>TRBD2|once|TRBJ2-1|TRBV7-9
TGTGCCAGCAGCTTTCATCTGGGACTAGTCCTGGGTGAGCAGTTCTTC
CASSFHLGLVLGEQFF
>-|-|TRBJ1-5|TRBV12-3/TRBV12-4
TGTGCCAGCAGTTTAATAGGGAGCAATCAGCCCCAGCATTTT
CASSLIGSNQPQHF
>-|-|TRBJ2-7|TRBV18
TGTGCCAGCTCTAGGACAGCTTTCTCCTACGAGCAGTACTTC
CASSRTAFSYEQYF
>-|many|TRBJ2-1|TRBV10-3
TGTGCCATCAGTGAGAGCGCCCACAGGGATGAGCAGTTCTTC
CAISESAHRDEQFF
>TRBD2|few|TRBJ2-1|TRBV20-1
TGCAGTGCTAGAGGGCTAGCGGGACGCAATGAGCAGTTCTTC
CSARGLAGRNEQFF
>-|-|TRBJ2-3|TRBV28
TGTGCCAGCAGTTTGTCGGACCCACGAGGTACGCAGTATTTT
CASSLSDPRGTQYF
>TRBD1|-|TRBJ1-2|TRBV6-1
TGTGCCAGCCTGACCGGGACAGGCTACTATGGCTACACCTTC
CASLTGTGYYGYTF
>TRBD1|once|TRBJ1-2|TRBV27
TGTGCCAGCAGTTCGGACAACAGGGGGCTTGTGGGTGGCTACACCTTC
CASSSDNRGLVGGYTF
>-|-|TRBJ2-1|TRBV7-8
TGTGCCAGCAGCCCAACACGTTGGGGATCCAATGAGCAGTTCTTC
CASSPTRWGSNEQFF
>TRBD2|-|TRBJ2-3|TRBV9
TGTGCCAGCAGCGTAGGGTATAGCGGGGCGTCTTATACGCAGTATTTT
CASSVGYSGASYTQYF
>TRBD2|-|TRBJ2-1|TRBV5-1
TGCGCCAGCGGTAGCGGGCTCTCCTACAATGAGCAGTTCTTC
CASGSGLSYNEQFF